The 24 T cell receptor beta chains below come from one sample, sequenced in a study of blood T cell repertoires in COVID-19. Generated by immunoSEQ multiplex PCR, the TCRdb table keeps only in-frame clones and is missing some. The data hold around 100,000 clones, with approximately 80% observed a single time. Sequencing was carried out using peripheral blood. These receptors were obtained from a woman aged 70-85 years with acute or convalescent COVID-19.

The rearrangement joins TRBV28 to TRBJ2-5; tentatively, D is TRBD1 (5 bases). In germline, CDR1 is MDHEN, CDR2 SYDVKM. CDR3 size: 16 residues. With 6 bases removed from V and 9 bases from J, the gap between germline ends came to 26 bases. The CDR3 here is CASSLGPSGWPRAQYF. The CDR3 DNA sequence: TGTGCCAGCAGCTTGGGGCCTTCGGGTTGGCCCAGGGCCCAGTACTTC.

CDR3 sequence (DNA): TGTGCCAGCAGCCCCCAGACAGGGAGAGGTGGCTACACCTTC. It encodes CASSPQTGRGGYTF. The V call is TRBV9, the J call TRBJ1-2; TRBD1 matches 7 bases. There are 14 residues in the CDR3. V lost 4 bases and J lost 7; bases outside the gene matches: 10. Germline-derived CDR1 and CDR2 are SGDLS and YYNGEE.

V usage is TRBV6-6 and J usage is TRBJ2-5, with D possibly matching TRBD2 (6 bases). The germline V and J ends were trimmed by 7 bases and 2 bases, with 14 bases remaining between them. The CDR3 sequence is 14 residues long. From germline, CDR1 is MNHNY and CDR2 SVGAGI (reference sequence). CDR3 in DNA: TGTGCCAGCATGTTAGCGGCTAGTCAAGAGACCCAGTACTTC. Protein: CASMLAASQETQYF.

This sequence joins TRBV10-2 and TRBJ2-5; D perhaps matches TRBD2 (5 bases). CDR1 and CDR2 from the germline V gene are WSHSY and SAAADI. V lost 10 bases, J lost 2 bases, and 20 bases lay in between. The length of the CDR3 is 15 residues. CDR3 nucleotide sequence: TGCGCCACCCGGGATCCTGGAGCGCTTCAAGAGACCCAGTACTTC. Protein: CATRDPGALQETQYF.

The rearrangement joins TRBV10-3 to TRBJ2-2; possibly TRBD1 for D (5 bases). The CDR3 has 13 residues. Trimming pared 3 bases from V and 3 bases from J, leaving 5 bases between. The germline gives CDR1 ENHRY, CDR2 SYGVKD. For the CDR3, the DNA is TGTGCCATCAGTGACAGGGACACCGGGGAGCTGTTTTTT. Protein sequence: CAISDRDTGELFF.

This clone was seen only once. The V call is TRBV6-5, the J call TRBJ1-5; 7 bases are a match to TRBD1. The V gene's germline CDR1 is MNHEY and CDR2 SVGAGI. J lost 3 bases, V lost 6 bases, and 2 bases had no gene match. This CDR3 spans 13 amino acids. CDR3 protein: CASRQGDNQPQHF. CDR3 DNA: TGTGCCAGCAGGCAGGGGGACAATCAGCCCCAGCATTTT.

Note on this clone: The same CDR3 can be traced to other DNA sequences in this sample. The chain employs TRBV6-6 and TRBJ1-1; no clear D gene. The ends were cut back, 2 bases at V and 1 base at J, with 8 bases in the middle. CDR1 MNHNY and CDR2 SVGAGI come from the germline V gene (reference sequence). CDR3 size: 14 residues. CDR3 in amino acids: CASSYPGGNTEAFF. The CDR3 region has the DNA TGTGCCAGCAGTTACCCAGGTGGGAACACTGAAGCTTTCTTT.

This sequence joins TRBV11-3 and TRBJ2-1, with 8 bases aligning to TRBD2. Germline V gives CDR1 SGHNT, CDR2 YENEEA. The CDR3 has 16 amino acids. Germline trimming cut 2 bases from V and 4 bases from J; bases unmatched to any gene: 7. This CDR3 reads CASSLQGLAGYNEQFF. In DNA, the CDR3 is TGTGCCAGCAGCTTACAGGGCCTAGCGGGTTACAATGAGCAGTTCTTC.

This CDR3 is CASRGTGGTEAFF. For the CDR3, the DNA is TGTGCCAGCAGGGGTACAGGGGGCACTGAAGCTTTCTTT. The chain employs TRBV28 and TRBJ1-1; 8 bases align to TRBD1. The CDR3 is 13 residues long. CDR1 and CDR2 from the germline V gene are MDHEN and SYDVKM. Trimming took 6 bases from V and 4 from J; bases not matched to a gene: 4.

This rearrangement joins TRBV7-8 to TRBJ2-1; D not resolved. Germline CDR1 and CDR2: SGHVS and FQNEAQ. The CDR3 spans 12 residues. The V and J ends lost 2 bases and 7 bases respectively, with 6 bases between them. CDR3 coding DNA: TGTGCCAGCAGCTTACGCGGTAATGAGCAGTTCTTC. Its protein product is CASSLRGNEQFF.

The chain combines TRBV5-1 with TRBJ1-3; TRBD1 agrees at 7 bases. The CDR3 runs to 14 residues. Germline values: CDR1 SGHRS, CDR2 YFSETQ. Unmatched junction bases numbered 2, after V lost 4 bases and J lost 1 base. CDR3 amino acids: CASSQTGSGNTIYF. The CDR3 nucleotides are TGCGCCAGCAGCCAGACAGGGTCTGGAAACACCATATATTTT.

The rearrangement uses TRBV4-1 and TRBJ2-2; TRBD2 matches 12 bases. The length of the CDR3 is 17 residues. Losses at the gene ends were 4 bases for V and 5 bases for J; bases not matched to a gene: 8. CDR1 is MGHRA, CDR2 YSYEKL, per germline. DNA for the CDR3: TGCGCCAGCAGCCCTCAGACTAGCGGGAGAGGGACCGGGGAGCTGTTTTTT. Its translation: CASSPQTSGRGTGELFF.

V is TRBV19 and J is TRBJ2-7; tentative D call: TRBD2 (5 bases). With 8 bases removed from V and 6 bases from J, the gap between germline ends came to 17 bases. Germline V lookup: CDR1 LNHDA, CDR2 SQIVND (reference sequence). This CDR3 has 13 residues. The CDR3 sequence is CASSSGLRGEQYF. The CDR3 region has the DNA TGTGCCAGTTCATCCGGGCTCCGGGGCGAGCAGTACTTC.

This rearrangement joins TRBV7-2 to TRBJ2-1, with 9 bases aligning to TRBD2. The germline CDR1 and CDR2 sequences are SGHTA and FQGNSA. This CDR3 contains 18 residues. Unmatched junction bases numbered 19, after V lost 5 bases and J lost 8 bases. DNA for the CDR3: TGTGCCAGCAGCCTTGGATTTATTAGCGGGAGAATGTGGGATGAGCAGTTCTTC. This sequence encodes CASSLGFISGRMWDEQFF.

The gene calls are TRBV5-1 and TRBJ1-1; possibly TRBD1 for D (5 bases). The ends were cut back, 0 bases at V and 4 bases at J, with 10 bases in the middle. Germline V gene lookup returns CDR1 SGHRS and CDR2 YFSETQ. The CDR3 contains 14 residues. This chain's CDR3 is CASSLVSGGTEAFF. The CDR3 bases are TGCGCCAGCAGCTTGGTATCGGGGGGCACTGAAGCTTTCTTT. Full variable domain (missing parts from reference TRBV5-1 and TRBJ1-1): KAGVTQTPRYLIKTRGQQVTLSCSPISGHRSVSWYQQTPGQGLQFLFEYFSETQRNKGNFPGRFSGRQFSNSRSEMNVSTLELGDSALYLCASSLVSGGTEAFFGQGTRLTVV.

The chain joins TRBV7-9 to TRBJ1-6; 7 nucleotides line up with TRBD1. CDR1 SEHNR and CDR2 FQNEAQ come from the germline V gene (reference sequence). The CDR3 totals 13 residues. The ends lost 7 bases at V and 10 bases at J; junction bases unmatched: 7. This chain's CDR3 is CASNRQGGSPLHF. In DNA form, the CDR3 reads TGTGCCAGCAACCGACAGGGAGGATCACCCCTCCACTTT.

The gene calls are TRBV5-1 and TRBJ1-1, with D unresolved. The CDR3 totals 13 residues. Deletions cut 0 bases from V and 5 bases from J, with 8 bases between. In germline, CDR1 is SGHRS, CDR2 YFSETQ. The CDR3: CASSLASETEAFF. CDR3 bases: TGCGCCAGCAGCTTGGCCTCGGAGACTGAAGCTTTCTTT.

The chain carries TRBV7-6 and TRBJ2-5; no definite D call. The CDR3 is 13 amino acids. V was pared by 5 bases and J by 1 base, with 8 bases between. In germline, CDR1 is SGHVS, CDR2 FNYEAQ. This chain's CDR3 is CASSPQAQETQYF. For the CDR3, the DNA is TGTGCCAGCAGCCCCCAGGCCCAAGAGACCCAGTACTTC.

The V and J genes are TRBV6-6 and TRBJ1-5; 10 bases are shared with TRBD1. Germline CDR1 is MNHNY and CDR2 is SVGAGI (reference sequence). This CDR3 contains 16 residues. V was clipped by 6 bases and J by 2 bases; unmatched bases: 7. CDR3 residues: CASRPGQGLGNQPQHF. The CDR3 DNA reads TGTGCCAGCAGGCCGGGACAGGGGCTTGGCAATCAGCCCCAGCATTTT.

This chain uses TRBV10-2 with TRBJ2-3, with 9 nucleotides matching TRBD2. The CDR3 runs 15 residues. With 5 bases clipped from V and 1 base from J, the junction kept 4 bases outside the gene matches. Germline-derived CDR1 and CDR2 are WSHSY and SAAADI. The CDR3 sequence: CASSTSGLRTDTQYF. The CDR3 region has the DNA TGCGCCAGCAGTACTAGCGGGCTTCGCACAGATACGCAGTATTTT.

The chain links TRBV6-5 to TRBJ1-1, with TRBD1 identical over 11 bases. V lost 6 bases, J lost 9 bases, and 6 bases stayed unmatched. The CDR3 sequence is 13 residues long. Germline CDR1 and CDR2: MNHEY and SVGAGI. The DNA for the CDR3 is TGTGCCAGCAGCCGGGGACAGGGGGGTAAAGCTTTCTTT. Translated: CASSRGQGGKAFF.

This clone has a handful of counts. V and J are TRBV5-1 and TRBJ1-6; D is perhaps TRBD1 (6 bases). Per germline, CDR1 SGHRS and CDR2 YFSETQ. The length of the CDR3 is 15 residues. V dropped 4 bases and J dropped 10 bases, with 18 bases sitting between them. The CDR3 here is CASSLEGVINSPLHF. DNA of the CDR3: TGCGCCAGCAGCCTTGAGGGGGTCATCAACTCACCCCTCCACTTT. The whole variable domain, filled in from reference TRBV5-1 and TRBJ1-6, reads KAGVTQTPRYLIKTRGQQVTLSCSPISGHRSVSWYQQTPGQGLQFLFEYFSETQRNKGNFPGRFSGRQFSNSRSEMNVSTLELGDSALYLCASSLEGVINSPLHFGNGTRLTVT.

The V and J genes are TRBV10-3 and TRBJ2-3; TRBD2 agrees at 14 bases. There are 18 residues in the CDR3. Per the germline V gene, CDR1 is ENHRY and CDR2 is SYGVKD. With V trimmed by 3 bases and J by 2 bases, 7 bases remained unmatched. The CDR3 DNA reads TGTGCCATCAGTGACTTGGGACTAGCGGGGGAGCTCACAGATACGCAGTATTTT. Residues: CAISDLGLAGELTDTQYF.

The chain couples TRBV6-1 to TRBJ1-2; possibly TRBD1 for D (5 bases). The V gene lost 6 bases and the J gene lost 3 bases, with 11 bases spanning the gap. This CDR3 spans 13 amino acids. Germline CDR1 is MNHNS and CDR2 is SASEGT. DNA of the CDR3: TGTGCCAGCAGCCTCGACAGATACTATGGCTACACCTTC. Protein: CASSLDRYYGYTF.